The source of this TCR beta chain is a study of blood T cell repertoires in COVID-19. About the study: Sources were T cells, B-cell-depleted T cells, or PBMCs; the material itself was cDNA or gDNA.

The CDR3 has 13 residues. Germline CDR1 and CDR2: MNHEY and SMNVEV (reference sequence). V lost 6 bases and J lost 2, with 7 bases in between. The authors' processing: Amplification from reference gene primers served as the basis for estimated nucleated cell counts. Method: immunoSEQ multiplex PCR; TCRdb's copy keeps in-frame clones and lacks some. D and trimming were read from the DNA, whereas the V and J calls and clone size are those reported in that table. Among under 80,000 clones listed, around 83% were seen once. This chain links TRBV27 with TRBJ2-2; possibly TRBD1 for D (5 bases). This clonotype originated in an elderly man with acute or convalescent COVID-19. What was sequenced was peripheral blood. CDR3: CASRDTNTGELFF. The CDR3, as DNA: TGTGCCAGCAGGGACACCAACACCGGGGAGCTGTTTTTT.